These T cell receptor beta chains were read from a single sample in a study of blood T cells in healthy people across ages. TCRdb recomputed calls from the 5' RACE reads with MiXCR, one row per CDR3 protein. The sample carries around 900,000 distinct CDR3 sequences, under 35% recorded once. Sequencing used blood. These receptors were collected from a woman older than 75 in good health. CDR3s leave out the opening cysteine and the closing phenylalanine or tryptophan.

j_call | v_call | cdr3_aa
TRBJ2-6 | TRBV27 | ASSYGTGWPGANVLT
TRBJ2-1 | TRBV7-6 | ASSRGPNEQF
TRBJ2-3 | TRBV3-1 | ASRRLPEGDTQY
TRBJ2-5 | TRBV9 | ASSVSGVETQY
TRBJ2-1 | TRBV7-2 | ASSLARTSGSRTYNEQF
TRBJ1-2 | TRBV12-3/TRBV12-4 | ASTSIGLYGYT
NA | TRBV19 | ASSMFTSGAYEQY
TRBJ1-2 | TRBV5-1 | ASGWATGQDGYT
TRBJ2-1 | TRBV20-1 | SARDPERSYNEQF
TRBJ1-1 | TRBV4-3 | ASSQDPDRGREAF
TRBJ2-5 | TRBV5-4 | ASSPGQGAIETQY
TRBJ2-2 | TRBV20-1 | SARLGQGGVGELF